The clone carrying this T cell receptor (beta chain) was seen at least ten times. The antigen is undetermined. Template material for TCR beta VDJ and CDR3 profiling consisted of genomic DNA. Using its own MiXCR run on the reads, TCRdb lists one record per CDR3 protein. Of fewer than 200,000 distinct CDR3 sequences listed, around 48% were seen once; the top ten hold about 1%. CDR3 length equals 17 residues. The J segment lost 4 bases and the V segment lost 1 base, leaving 7 bases of the junction unmatched. Germline V gene lookup returns CDR1 SGHVS and CDR2 FNYEAQ. The data belong to a study of CD8+CD57+ T cells in acquired aplastic anemia. Study-wide results and limits: Controls and patients did not differ significantly in CD8+ Simpson's diversity.

Patients picked for sequencing had shown CD8+CD57+ cell expansion detected by flow cytometry. There were no patients without severe acquired aplastic anemia. Patient blood was sampled before any therapy had been received. The TCR was taken from a human donor with aplastic anemia. The gene calls are TRBV7-6 and TRBJ2-2, with 9 bases that match TRBD1. Sequencing was done on a sample of sorted CD4+, CD8+, or CD8+CD57+ T cells (not recorded which) from PBMCs. The CDR3: CASSLVPTGGGTGELFF. CDR3 bases: TGTGCCAGCAGCTTAGTCCCGACAGGGGGAGGCACCGGGGAGCTGTTTTTT. Drawing the rest from reference TRBV7-6 and TRBJ2-2, the complete variable domain is GAGVSQSPRYKVTKRGQDVALRCDPISGHVSLYWYRQALGQGPEFLTYFNYEAQQDKSGLPNDRFSAERPEGSISTLTIQRTEQRDSAMYRCASSLVPTGGGTGELFFGEGSRLTVL.